This is a list of T cell receptor beta chains from one sample in a study of T cells in Graves' hyperthyroidism and ophthalmopathy. TCRdb called the multiplex PCR reads again in MiXCR, with one record for every CDR3 protein. The data contain approximately 430,000 distinct CDR3 sequences, roughly 15% of them singletons. The source material was blood. These receptors came from a man between 18 and 35 years old with Graves' ophthalmopathy. The CDR3 runs from the conserved cysteine through the conserved F or W. The order of the fields is V gene, J gene, CDR3 protein.

>TRBV6-2/TRBV6-3|TRBJ1-2
CASSYSQTWRLYGYTF
>TRBV6-1|TRBJ2-7
CASGSGPYEQYF
>TRBV20-1|TRBJ1-1
CSARDGKGTFF
>TRBV2|TRBJ2-1
CASSEMGTSSYNEQFF
>TRBV6-1|TRBJ2-1
CASALLKSEQFF
>TRBV10-3|TRBJ1-1
CAISDRTANTEAFF
>TRBV19|TRBJ1-2
CASSKQGNYGYTF
>TRBV5-1|TRBJ2-3
CASKPGQSTDTQYF
>TRBV6-1|TRBJ2-3
CASSEVGQFTDTQYF
>TRBV12-3/TRBV12-4|TRBJ1-2
CASSNTGYGYTF
>TRBV13|TRBJ1-2
CASSPHRDSGYTF
>TRBV10-3|TRBJ1-1
CAISRDPGNTEAFF
>TRBV2|TRBJ2-1
CGGQGSYNEQFF
>TRBV19|TRBJ2-5
CASSFGWGQGQETQYF
>TRBV7-2|TRBJ1-5
CASSLFLGYSNQPQHF
>TRBV5-6|TRBJ1-2
CASSFVAVINYGYTF
>TRBV18|TRBJ2-7
CASSPDWVSYEQYF
>TRBV6-1|TRBJ2-3
CASTITPSTDTQYF
>TRBV5-6|TRBJ2-5
CASSLTGSGTQYF
>TRBV5-1|TRBJ2-2
CASSSGTGNTGELFF
>TRBV6-1|TRBJ1-4
CASSGGRTFSEKLFF
>TRBV6-1|TRBJ2-7
CASSPYGGYEQYF
>TRBV24-1|TRBJ2-2
CATSDFAGTENTGELFF
>TRBV4-1|TRBJ2-7
CASSRAFQPYEQYF
>TRBV7-9|TRBJ2-7
CASGRTRTEQYF
>TRBV28|TRBJ2-7
CASSLSGGTKQYF
>TRBV20-1|TRBJ1-6
CSATLPGQGESSPLHF
>TRBV19|TRBJ2-3
CASSKLAGGGGTDTQYF
>TRBV18|TRBJ2-2
CASSPPRIRTGELFF
>TRBV5-1|TRBJ2-2
CASSYSGSINTGELFF
>TRBV6-4|TRBJ2-7
CASSGRWRGDNYEQYF
>TRBV24-1|TRBJ2-1
CATSVGTSGRENANEQFF